This TCR beta chain stems from a study of cytotoxic CD8 clonotypes in ibrutinib-treated CLL. Across the whole study: Over 10 relapsed/refractory, approximately 15 treatment-naive; roughly 17 IGHV unmutated. Partial response was seen in approximately 24 patients and complete response in 2; after median roughly 66 months, approximately 15 stayed remitted, around 12 progressed.

Germline V gene lookup returns CDR1 SGHRS and CDR2 YFSETQ. This CDR3 spans 11 amino acids. Deletions cut 0 bases from V and 10 bases from J, with 5 bases between. Method: immunoSEQ multiplex PCR; TCRdb's copy keeps in-frame clones and lacks some. The sample consists of some 350,000 clones, roughly two thirds of them appearing once. In regard to this clone: As yet, its antigen is unknown. The same CDR3 also results from other DNA sequences found in this sample.

Study observations and caveats: Stable or contracted on treatment, public clonotypes were also uncommon. Clonality climbed at ibrutinib response, then dropped toward baseline at progression.

The clonotype was recovered from a human donor with chronic lymphocytic leukemia. The specimen comprised PBMCs, sampled after 36 months of ibrutinib treatment. J is TRBJ2-1 and V is TRBV5-1; D not certain. The CDR3 DNA follows: TGCGCCAGCAGCTTGGCCTCAGAGCAGTTCTTC. Protein product: CASSLASEQFF.